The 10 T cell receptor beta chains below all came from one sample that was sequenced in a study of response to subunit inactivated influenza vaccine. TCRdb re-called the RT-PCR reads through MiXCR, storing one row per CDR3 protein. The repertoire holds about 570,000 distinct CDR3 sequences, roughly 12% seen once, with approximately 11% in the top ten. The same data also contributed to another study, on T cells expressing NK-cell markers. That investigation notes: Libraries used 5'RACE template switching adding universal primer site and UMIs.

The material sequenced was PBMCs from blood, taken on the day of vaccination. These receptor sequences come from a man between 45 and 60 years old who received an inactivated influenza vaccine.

The CDR3 nucleotides are TGTGCCACCGCTCAAGGAGGGAGTGGGGGGTTCTACAATGAGCAGTTCTTC. As protein: CATAQGGSGGFYNEQFF. The chain is built from TRBV15 and TRBJ2-1; possible D gene TRBD2, 6 bases. The CDR3 loop spans 17 amino acids. Germline loops: CDR1 LNHNV, CDR2 YYDKDF (reference sequence). V was trimmed by 8 bases and J by 3 bases, leaving 23 bases between them. The complete variable domain, with remaining parts taken from reference TRBV15 and TRBJ2-1, reads DAMVIQNPRYQVTQFGKPVTLSCSQTLNHNVMYWYQQKSSQAPKLLFHYYDKDFNNEADTPDNFQSRRPNTSFCFLDIRSPGLGDTAMYLCATAQGGSGGFYNEQFFGPGTRLTVL.

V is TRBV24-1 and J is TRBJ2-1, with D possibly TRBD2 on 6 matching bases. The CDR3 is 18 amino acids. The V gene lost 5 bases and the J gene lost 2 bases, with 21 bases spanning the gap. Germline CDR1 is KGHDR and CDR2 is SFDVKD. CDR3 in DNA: TGTGCCACCAGTGCCCCGGGAGCCGGAAAACAAACCTACAATGAGCAGTTCTTC. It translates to CATSAPGAGKQTYNEQFF.

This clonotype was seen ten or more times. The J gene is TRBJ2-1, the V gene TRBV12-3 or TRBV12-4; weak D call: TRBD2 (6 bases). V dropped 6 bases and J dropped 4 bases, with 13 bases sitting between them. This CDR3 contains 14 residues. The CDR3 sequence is CASSFLAQYNEQFF. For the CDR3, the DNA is TGTGCCAGCAGCTTCCTAGCGCAATACAATGAGCAGTTCTTC.

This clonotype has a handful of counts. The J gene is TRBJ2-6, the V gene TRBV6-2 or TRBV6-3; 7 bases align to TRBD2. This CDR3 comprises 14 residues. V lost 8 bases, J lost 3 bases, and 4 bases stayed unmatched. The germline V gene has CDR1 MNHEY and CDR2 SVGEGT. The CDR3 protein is CASGGGFGANVLTF. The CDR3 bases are TGTGCCAGCGGGGGGGGTTTTGGGGCCAACGTCCTGACTTTC.

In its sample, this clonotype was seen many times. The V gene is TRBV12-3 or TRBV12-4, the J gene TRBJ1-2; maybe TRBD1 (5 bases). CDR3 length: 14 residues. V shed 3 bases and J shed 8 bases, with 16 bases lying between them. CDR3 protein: CASSFLQGQEGYTF. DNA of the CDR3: TGTGCCAGCAGTTTCCTCCAGGGTCAGGAGGGCTACACCTTC.

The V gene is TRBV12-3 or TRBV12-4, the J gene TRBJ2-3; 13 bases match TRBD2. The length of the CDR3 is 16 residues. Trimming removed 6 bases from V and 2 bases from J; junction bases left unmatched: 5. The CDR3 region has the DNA TGTGCCAGCAGCGGGACTAGCGGGGCCCCCACAGATACGCAGTATTTT. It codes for CASSGTSGAPTDTQYF.

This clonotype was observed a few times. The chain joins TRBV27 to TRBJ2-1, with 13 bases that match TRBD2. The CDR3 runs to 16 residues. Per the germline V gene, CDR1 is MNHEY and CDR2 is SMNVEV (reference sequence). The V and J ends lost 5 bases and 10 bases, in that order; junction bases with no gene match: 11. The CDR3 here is CASSKGLAGRGAEQFF. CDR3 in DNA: TGTGCCAGCAGTAAGGGACTAGCGGGACGGGGGGCCGAGCAGTTCTTC.

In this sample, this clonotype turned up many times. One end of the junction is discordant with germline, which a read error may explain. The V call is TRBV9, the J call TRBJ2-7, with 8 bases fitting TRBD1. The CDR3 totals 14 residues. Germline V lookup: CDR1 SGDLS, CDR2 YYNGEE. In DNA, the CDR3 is TGTGCCAGCAGTGTAGAACAGGGGGCCTACGAGCAGTACTTC. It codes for CASSVEQGAYEQYF.

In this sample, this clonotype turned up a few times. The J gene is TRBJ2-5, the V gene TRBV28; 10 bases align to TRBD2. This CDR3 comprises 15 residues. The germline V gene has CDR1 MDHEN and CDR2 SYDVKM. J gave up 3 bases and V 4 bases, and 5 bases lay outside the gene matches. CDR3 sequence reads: CASSSGTSVKETQYF. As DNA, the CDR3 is TGTGCCAGCAGTTCCGGGACTAGCGTGAAAGAGACCCAGTACTTC.

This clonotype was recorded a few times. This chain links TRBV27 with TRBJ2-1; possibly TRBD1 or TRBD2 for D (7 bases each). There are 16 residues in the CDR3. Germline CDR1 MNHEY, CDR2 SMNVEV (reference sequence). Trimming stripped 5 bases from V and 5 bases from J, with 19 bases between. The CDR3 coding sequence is TGTGCCAGCAGTGTAGGGGGCGCGGGGGTCAACAATGAGCAGTTCTTC. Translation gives CASSVGGAGVNNEQFF.